These 5 T cell receptor beta chains came from one sample sequenced in a study of blood T cell repertoires in COVID-19. The protocol was immunoSEQ multiplex PCR, while the TCRdb copy is restricted to in-frame clones and leaves out a portion. The sample gives about 250,000 clones, 85% to 90% of which show up once; over 2% is in the top ten. What was sequenced was PBMCs or T cells enriched from blood (not recorded which). The receptors were sampled from a woman aged 18-29 years who had recovered from COVID-19.

The chain employs TRBV19 and TRBJ1-5, with 11 bases identical to TRBD1. CDR1 is LNHDA and CDR2 is SQIVND in the germline V gene (reference sequence). This CDR3 comprises 18 residues. The V gene end was trimmed by 5 bases and the J gene end by 1 base; junction bases not matched to a gene: 10. CDR3 nucleotides: TGTGCCAGTAGTCCTCACCTTGGGACAGGGGGAAGCAATCAGCCCCAGCATTTT. Translating gives CASSPHLGTGGSNQPQHF.

This chain joins TRBV27 and TRBJ1-6, with D perhaps TRBD1 (5 bases). This CDR3 is 14 amino acids long. Germline lookup yields CDR1 MNHEY and CDR2 SMNVEV (reference sequence). V lost 3 bases to trimming and J lost 6 bases, with 9 bases between them. Here the CDR3 DNA reads TGTGCCAGCAGTTTGGGGGGGGGTAATTCACCCCTCCACTTT. It specifies CASSLGGGNSPLHF.

The gene calls are TRBV5-8 and TRBJ1-1; the match to TRBD1 covers 7 bases. The CDR3 is 15 residues long. In germline, CDR1 is SGHTS, CDR2 YDEGEE. The V segment lost 4 bases and the J segment 5 bases; nucleotides outside the gene matches: 11. CDR3 bases: TGTGCCAGCAGCATAGTTAACAGGGGAAGGACTGAAGCTTTCTTT. Translated: CASSIVNRGRTEAFF.

The rearrangement links TRBV7-9 to TRBJ2-1, with a tentative D call TRBD1 (5 bases). There are 14 residues in the CDR3. The V gene lost 3 bases and the J gene lost 6 bases, with 12 bases spanning the gap. Per the germline V gene, CDR1 is SEHNR and CDR2 is FQNEAQ (reference sequence). This CDR3 reads CASSFRQQVNEQFF. The CDR3 nucleotides read TGTGCCAGCAGCTTCAGACAGCAGGTCAATGAGCAGTTCTTC.

The chain carries TRBV5-1 and TRBJ2-5; no firm D call. From germline, CDR1 is SGHRS and CDR2 YFSETQ. The CDR3 loop spans 16 amino acids. The ends were cut back, 0 bases at V and 0 bases at J, with 12 bases in the middle. CDR3 protein: CASSLGSRLYQETQYF. CDR3 DNA: TGCGCCAGCAGCTTGGGGTCGAGGCTGTACCAAGAGACCCAGTACTTC.